These 6 T cell receptor beta chains share one sample of origin, sequenced in a study of cytomegalovirus exposure and HLA in healthy donors. The PCR employed 60 Vbeta primers together with 13 Jbeta primers. The repertoire was sequenced with immunoSEQ multiplex PCR; TCRdb's copy has only in-frame clones and lacks some. The data contain 150,000 to 200,000 clones, approximately 81% of them seen just once; the ten biggest clones take up just over 2%. The sample consisted of PBMCs. These receptor sequences come from a young woman in good health and CMV-seropositive.

The chain has TRBV28 and TRBJ2-5; 8 nucleotides match TRBD1. The assigned J gene may be wrong: the sequence end matches TRBJ2-7 better. The length of the CDR3 is 16 residues. The germline gives CDR1 MDHEN, CDR2 SYDVKM. The CDR3 loop reads CASSLFRTGSAYEQYF. The CDR3 nucleotides read TGTGCCAGCAGTTTATTCCGGACAGGGAGCGCCTACGAGCAGTACTTC.

This clone has just one count. The rearrangement uses TRBV11-2 and TRBJ2-1; tentative D call: TRBD2 (6 bases). The germline V and J ends were trimmed by 1 base and 8 bases, with 15 bases remaining between them. Looked up from germline, CDR1 is SGHAT and CDR2 is FQNNGV. CDR3 length: 15 residues. The chain's CDR3 is CASSLGLGTLDEQFF. The CDR3 bases are TGTGCCAGCAGCTTAGGGCTAGGGACTCTTGATGAGCAGTTCTTC.

As regards this clone: Additional DNA sequences in this sample encode the identical CDR3. This sequence joins TRBV7-9 and TRBJ1-1; maybe TRBD1 (6 bases). The CDR3 has 14 residues. V shed 3 bases and J shed 1 base, with 9 bases lying between them. Germline V gene lookup returns CDR1 SEHNR and CDR2 FQNEAQ (reference sequence). The CDR3: CASSFQGRNTEAFF. The CDR3 region has the DNA TGTGCCAGCAGCTTTCAGGGGCGGAACACTGAAGCTTTCTTT.

J is TRBJ2-5 and V is TRBV19; D perhaps matches TRBD2 (5 bases). The CDR3 spans 14 residues. The germline CDR1 and CDR2 sequences are LNHDA and SQIVND (reference sequence). With 6 bases removed from V and 1 base from J, the gap between germline ends came to 12 bases. CDR3 nucleotides: TGTGCCAGTAGCGGCGGACTCCCCCAAGAGACCCAGTACTTC. Amino acid sequence: CASSGGLPQETQYF.

The CDR3 loop is CASSLFSRGRDTQYF. The CDR3 region has the DNA TGTGCCAGCAGCTTGTTCTCCCGGGGGAGGGATACGCAGTATTTT. The V and J genes are TRBV5-6 and TRBJ2-3, with a weak D call TRBD2 (6 bases). V lost 1 base and J lost 6, with 15 bases in between. Germline CDR1 and CDR2: SGHDT and YYEEEE. This CDR3 spans 15 amino acids.

V is TRBV19 and J is TRBJ1-1; 7 nucleotides agree with TRBD1. Germline values: CDR1 LNHDA, CDR2 SQIVND (reference sequence). The CDR3 is 12 amino acids. The V gene end was trimmed by 5 bases and the J gene end by 8 bases; junction bases not matched to a gene: 5. The CDR3 loop is CASSLGTVEAFF. The CDR3 bases are TGTGCCAGTAGTCTTGGGACAGTCGAAGCTTTCTTT.